A selection of T cell receptor beta chains follows, all from one sample in a study of T cell responses to AZD1222 COVID-19 vaccine. Repertoires were generated with immunoSEQ multiplex PCR, while TCRdb's copy carries only in-frame clones and drops some. The sample consists of around 80,000 clones, 86% of them appearing once. This specimen was peripheral blood, taken on day 0 of AZD1222 vaccination. The receptors stem from an adult in good health. Both conserved end residues are part of each CDR3. A D gene is named only where the DNA matches it firmly. Size values are once, few and many counts, or a class for expanded clones, and some rows have none.

>.|TRBJ1-1|TRBV29-1|TRBD1
CSAAPGQGIVAEAFF
TGCAGCGCGGCACCGGGACAGGGAATCGTCGCTGAAGCTTTCTTT
>.|TRBJ2-1|TRBV6-5|TRBD2
CASRGLAGLYNEQFF
TGTGCCAGCAGGGGACTAGCGGGACTCTACAATGAGCAGTTCTTC
>.|TRBJ1-3|TRBV30|.
CAWTRLSGNTIYF
TGTGCCTGGACTCGACTCTCTGGAAACACCATATATTTT
>.|TRBJ2-7|TRBV19|TRBD1
CASSRTQGADYEQYF
TGTGCCAGTAGTAGAACCCAGGGGGCTGACTACGAGCAGTACTTC
>.|TRBJ2-3|TRBV2|TRBD2
CASSDHRPLAGVLDTQYF
TGTGCCAGCAGTGACCATCGTCCACTAGCGGGAGTTTTAGATACGCAGTATTTT
>.|TRBJ1-5|TRBV28|.
CASTNSNQPQHF
TGTGCCAGCACAAATAGCAATCAGCCCCAGCATTTT
>.|TRBJ2-7|TRBV30|TRBD2
CAWSPWTSSYEQYF
TGTGCCTGGAGTCCTTGGACTAGCTCCTACGAGCAGTACTTC
>.|TRBJ1-2|TRBV28|.
CASSFGANLGSYGYTF
TGTGCCAGCAGTTTTGGTGCGAACCTTGGCAGCTATGGCTACACCTTC
>.|TRBJ1-2|TRBV28|TRBD1
CASSSSRTGGGYTF
TGTGCCAGCAGTTCCTCAAGGACAGGGGGCGGCTACACCTTC
>.|TRBJ2-1|TRBV4-3|TRBD2
CASSQGAGRTYNEQFF
TGCGCCAGCAGCCAAGGAGCGGGGAGAACCTACAATGAGCAGTTCTTC
>.|TRBJ1-3|TRBV28|.
CASSNPTGAGNTIYF
TGTGCCAGCAGTAATCCGACGGGGGCTGGAAACACCATATATTTT
>once|TRBJ1-1|TRBV10-1|TRBD1
CASSRDSMNTEAFF
TGCGCCAGCAGTCGGGACAGCATGAACACTGAAGCTTTCTTT
>few|TRBJ1-1|TRBV12-5|.
CASGLNRDTEAFF
TGTGCTAGTGGTTTGAACAGAGACACTGAAGCTTTCTTT
>.|TRBJ1-2|TRBV5-4|.
CASSLAPGNNYGYTF
TGTGCCAGCAGCTTGGCCCCGGGGAACAACTATGGCTACACCTTC
>many|TRBJ1-2|TRBV7-2|.
CASSQQGGVGYTF
TGTGCCAGCAGCCAGCAGGGCGGGGTAGGCTACACCTTC
>.|TRBJ2-1|TRBV9|.
CASSVPGGGSSYNEQFF
TGTGCCAGCAGCGTTCCAGGGGGCGGGAGCTCCTACAATGAGCAGTTCTTC